This paragraph reports one T cell receptor (beta chain). These data are taken from a study of identical twins. Unique molecular identifiers were present on cDNA, and template switching added a universal primer site. TCRdb used MiXCR to reprocess the 5' RACE reads, holding one entry per CDR3 protein. The sample gives about 520,000 distinct CDR3 sequences, 22% of which show up once; about 0.93% is in the top ten. The CDR3 is made up of 17 amino acids. J lost 8 bases, V lost 2 bases, and 11 bases had no gene match. Germline lookup yields CDR1 DFQATT and CDR2 SNEGSKA (reference sequence). In addition, the sample was reused for a study of T cells expressing NK-cell markers. As that report states: Dominant NKG2C+ clonotypes accounted for about 1.0-8% of CD8+ T cells in roughly 6 donors. There were a few donors in whom these clonotypes also led the CD3+CD56-NKG2C+ fraction.

Specimen: CD4+ T cells sorted from blood. V and J are TRBV20-1 and TRBJ1-6; TRBD1 agrees at 11 bases. This sequence originates from a woman aged 18-30 years in good health. CDR3 bases: TGCAGTGCTAGATCCCTGGACAGGGGGCTAGAGGATTCACCCCTCCACTTT. Amino acids: CSARSLDRGLEDSPLHF.